This T cell receptor beta chain originates from a study of cytomegalovirus exposure and HLA in healthy donors. Study outcomes and limitations: At a 0.05 false discovery rate, a later analysis found 16,951 TCR beta sequences to be associated with HLA alleles. Associated with cytomegalovirus, according to the listing, were about 160 TCR beta chains. Per published reports, the classifier diagnosed cytomegalovirus status with high specificity and sensitivity.

Healthy bone marrow donors formed the donor group. As regards this clone: What it recognizes is unknown.

V lost 3 bases to trimming and J lost 4 bases; unmatched junction nucleotides: 5. Germline V gives CDR1 SGHVS, CDR2 FQNEAQ. The CDR3 extends over 15 amino acids. 60 Vbeta and 13 Jbeta primers were used in PCR. Assay: immunoSEQ multiplex PCR; the TCRdb copy retains only in-frame clones and omits some. The sample consists of 90,000 to 140,000 clones, around 85% of them appearing once. V and J are TRBV7-8 and TRBJ1-4, with 7 bases identical to TRBD1. Sequences were obtained from PBMCs. This sequence was found in a young man in good health and CMV-seropositive. For the CDR3, the DNA is TGTGCCAGCAGCTTCGGGACAGTTAGTAATGAAAAACTGTTTTTT. This codes for CASSFGTVSNEKLFF. Filled out from reference TRBV7-8 and TRBJ1-4, the complete variable domain reads GAGVSQSPRYKVAKRGQDVALRCDPISGHVSLFWYQQALGQGPEFLTYFQNEAQLDKSGLPSDRFFAERPEGSVSTLKIQRTQQEDSAVYLCASSFGTVSNEKLFFGSGTQLSVL.